Following are 23 T cell receptor beta chains from one sample sequenced in a study of shared clonotypes between healthy human individuals (dated by TCRdb to the early 2020s). Library creation used the immunoSEQ multiplex PCR assay. Held by TCRdb, this immuneACCESS table contains in-frame sequences only and omits some clones. Under half of the omission traces to an unresolved V gene where checked; the cause of the rest is unknown. The sample table shows about 870,000 clones, and about 92% are seen once. More than 20% of the sample rests with the top ten. CD8 naive samples were CD45RO-negative cells positively selected for CCR7, giving a CD45RA+CCR7+ population that excluded TemRA cells. Sequencing used naive CD8+ T cells sorted from blood. In light of the paper, this sample's cell subset or site label describes: CD45RA+CCR7+. These receptors originate from a young man in good health.

This clone appeared many times. The chain couples TRBV28 to TRBJ2-3, with 8 bases aligning to TRBD1. The V gene end was trimmed by 5 bases and the J gene end by 1 base; junction bases not matched to a gene: 8. The CDR3 sequence is 16 residues long. Germline lookup yields CDR1 MDHEN and CDR2 SYDVKM. CDR3 loop: CASSELTDRGTDTQYF. The CDR3 region has the DNA TGTGCCAGCAGTGAGCTTACGGACAGGGGCACAGATACGCAGTATTTT.

The chain combines TRBV27 with TRBJ2-7, with 13 bases matching TRBD2. CDR1 MNHEY and CDR2 SMNVEV come from the germline V gene (reference sequence). V dropped 1 base and J dropped 7; count of bases not matched to a gene: 4. The CDR3 loop spans 15 amino acids. The chain's CDR3 is CASSLWTSGRGEQYF. The CDR3 DNA sequence: TGTGCCAGCAGTTTATGGACTAGCGGGAGAGGAGAGCAGTACTTC.

This sequence joins TRBV27 and TRBJ1-2, with 10 nucleotides matching TRBD1. Germline values: CDR1 MNHEY, CDR2 SMNVEV (reference sequence). After removal of 5 bases from V and 8 bases from J, the junction contained 8 bases not matched to a gene. The CDR3 totals 14 residues. The CDR3 bases are TGTGCCAGCAGTCCTCGACAGGGGGCTAAAGGCTACACCTTC. This translates into CASSPRQGAKGYTF.

The rearrangement joins TRBV5-1 to TRBJ2-2; D gene unclear. Trimming stripped 6 bases from V and 1 base from J, with 7 bases between. CDR1 and CDR2 from the germline V gene are SGHRS and YFSETQ. The CDR3 is 13 amino acids. DNA of the CDR3: TGCGCCAGCACTCTGCAGAACACCGGGGAGCTGTTTTTT. As protein: CASTLQNTGELFF.

The table lists this clone with a count of one. This sequence joins TRBV6-1 and TRBJ2-1; TRBD2 matches at 9 bases. The CDR3 length is 14 residues. The J segment lost 2 bases and the V segment lost 8 bases, leaving 4 bases of the junction unmatched. Germline values: CDR1 MNHNS, CDR2 SASEGT. DNA of the CDR3: TGTGCCAGCGAGAGCGGGAGGCCCTACAATGAGCAGTTCTTC. It yields the protein CASESGRPYNEQFF.

The V and J genes are TRBV7-8 and TRBJ1-1; the D gene is possibly TRBD1 (5 bases). CDR1 and CDR2 (germline): SGHVS, FQNEAQ. V lost 3 bases, J lost 3 bases, and 11 bases lay in between. This CDR3 spans 14 amino acids. In DNA form, the CDR3 reads TGTGCCAGCAGCTTCCGAGGGGAGGACACTGAAGCTTTCTTT. Translating gives CASSFRGEDTEAFF.

The chain uses TRBV6-5 and TRBJ2-7; D is possibly TRBD2 (6 bases). Per the germline V gene, CDR1 is MNHEY and CDR2 is SVGAGI. The CDR3 extends over 13 amino acids. Trimming left V 6 bases short and J 5 bases short, with 14 bases between. The CDR3 DNA reads TGTGCCAGCAGCTCCGACAGACTAGACGAGCAGTACTTC. Amino acid sequence: CASSSDRLDEQYF.

The V call is TRBV6-1, the J call TRBJ2-7; no clear D gene. V lost 2 bases, J lost 3 bases, and 8 bases lay in between. Per the germline V gene, CDR1 is MNHNS and CDR2 is SASEGT. This CDR3 is built from 13 residues. In DNA, the CDR3 is TGTGCCAGCAGTGAAACCTTAGTCTACGAGCAGTACTTC. Translated: CASSETLVYEQYF.

This chain joins TRBV7-9 and TRBJ2-6; D remains unclear. The CDR3 sequence is 15 residues long. The germline CDR1 and CDR2 sequences are SEHNR and FQNEAQ (reference sequence). V was cut by 6 bases and J by 2 bases, with 11 bases left in between. CDR3 loop: CASSREETGANVLTF. The DNA of the CDR3 is TGTGCCAGCAGTCGTGAGGAGACTGGGGCCAACGTCCTGACTTTC.

This clone occurred once. The chain uses TRBV14 and TRBJ1-1; D possibly corresponds to TRBD1 (5 bases). CDR3 length: 15 residues. V was clipped by 1 base and J by 0 bases, with 9 bases between them. Germline assignment: CDR1 SGHDN and CDR2 FVKESK. The CDR3 DNA is TGTGCCAGCAGCCAAGGGTCAGGGATGAACACTGAAGCTTTCTTT. Translation: CASSQGSGMNTEAFF.

This chain joins TRBV28 and TRBJ1-5; 12 bases fit TRBD1. Germline assignment: CDR1 MDHEN and CDR2 SYDVKM. The V gene end was trimmed by 2 bases and the J gene end by 6 bases; junction bases not matched to a gene: 5. The CDR3 consists of 16 residues. Here the CDR3 DNA reads TGTGCCAGCAGTTTAGGGACAGGGGGCATCGGTCAGCCCCAGCATTTT. The encoded protein is CASSLGTGGIGQPQHF.

This clone has only a few counts. The J gene is TRBJ2-3, the V gene TRBV9; TRBD1 matches 11 bases. CDR1 is SGDLS, CDR2 YYNGEE, per germline. With 3 bases clipped from V and 6 bases from J, the junction kept 15 bases outside the gene matches. The CDR3 contains 18 residues. DNA for the CDR3: TGTGCCAGCAGCGAGCGGTGGCGGGGGACAGGGGGATTGGATACGCAGTATTTT. Its translation is CASSERWRGTGGLDTQYF.

The rearrangement joins TRBV7-9 to TRBJ2-7; 13 positions agree with TRBD2. CDR1 and CDR2 from the germline V gene are SEHNR and FQNEAQ (reference sequence). V dropped 5 bases and J dropped 2; count of bases not matched to a gene: 12. This CDR3 is 18 amino acids long. The chain's CDR3 is CASSHKTSGRFGAYEQYF. In nucleotides, the CDR3 is TGTGCCAGCAGCCATAAGACTAGCGGGAGGTTCGGAGCCTACGAGCAGTACTTC.

The V call is TRBV13, the J call TRBJ2-5; TRBD2 aligns across 12 bases. The germline V gene encodes CDR1 PRHDT and CDR2 FYEKMQ (reference sequence). The CDR3 consists of 16 residues. V dropped 5 bases and J dropped 2; count of bases not matched to a gene: 6. In nucleotides, the CDR3 is TGTGCCAGCAGCCCGGGGACTAGCGGGTATCAAGAGACCCAGTACTTC. Its protein is CASSPGTSGYQETQYF.

V is TRBV4-1 and J is TRBJ2-7; possibly TRBD1 or TRBD2 for D (5 bases each). V lost 3 bases to trimming and J lost 6 bases, with 18 bases between them. Per germline, CDR1 MGHRA and CDR2 YSYEKL. There are 15 residues in the CDR3. This CDR3 reads CASSQEPGPPGEQYF. CDR3 nucleotides: TGCGCCAGCAGCCAGGAACCGGGACCCCCTGGCGAGCAGTACTTC.

This clone was seen only once. V gene TRBV10-3 combines with J gene TRBJ2-5; maybe TRBD1 (6 bases). The CDR3 runs 16 residues. CDR1 and CDR2 (germline): ENHRY, SYGVKD. Trimming took 0 bases from V and 2 from J, leaving 13 bases between them. The CDR3, as DNA: TGTGCCATCAGTGAGTCTAGGGACATGGGACAAGAGACCCAGTACTTC. Its translation is CAISESRDMGQETQYF.

This chain joins TRBV4-1 and TRBJ2-1; D ambiguous. The V gene's germline CDR1 is MGHRA and CDR2 YSYEKL. Between the trimmed V and J ends, which lost 6 bases and 10 bases, there was a span of 4 bases. The CDR3 consists of 9 residues. This chain's CDR3 is CASSREQFF. The CDR3, as DNA: TGCGCCAGCAGTCGGGAGCAGTTCTTC.

This sequence joins TRBV4-3 and TRBJ1-3; D call uncertain. V was clipped by 4 bases and J by 0 bases, with 10 bases between them. CDR3 length: 15 amino acids. Germline loops: CDR1 LGHNA, CDR2 YSLEER. The CDR3 bases are TGCGCCAGCAGCCGCAATGAGGTCTCTGGAAACACCATATATTTT. Translated, it gives CASSRNEVSGNTIYF.

The V gene is TRBV15, the J gene TRBJ2-5; tentatively, D is TRBD1 (6 bases). Per germline, CDR1 LNHNV and CDR2 YYDKDF (reference sequence). The ends were cut back, 9 bases at V and 2 bases at J, with 13 bases in the middle. There are 13 residues in the CDR3. CDR3 nucleotides: TGTGCCACTTCGGACAGCGAACAAGAGACCCAGTACTTC. This sequence encodes CATSDSEQETQYF.

V usage is TRBV10-3 and J usage is TRBJ1-5; weak D call: TRBD1 (5 bases). Germline lookup yields CDR1 ENHRY and CDR2 SYGVKD. The V end lost 2 bases, the J end lost 6 bases, and 14 bases lay between the germline ends. The CDR3 contains 15 residues. CDR3 sequence reads: CAISEEGLGPQPQHF. The DNA of the CDR3 is TGTGCCATCAGTGAGGAGGGATTGGGGCCTCAGCCCCAGCATTTT.

The chain is built from TRBV4-1 and TRBJ2-7; 7 bases are shared with TRBD2. This CDR3 has 14 residues. The germline V gene encodes CDR1 MGHRA and CDR2 YSYEKL. V lost 4 bases, J lost 2 bases, and 5 bases stayed unmatched. CDR3 protein: CASSPGDYTYEQYF. As DNA, the CDR3 is TGCGCCAGCAGCCCCGGGGACTATACCTACGAGCAGTACTTC.

V and J are TRBV20-1 and TRBJ2-1, with D hard to call. CDR3 length: 11 amino acids. Germline CDR1 reads DFQATT; CDR2 reads SNEGSKA (reference sequence). The CDR3 protein is CARNSYNEQFF. For the CDR3, the DNA is TGCGCCAGAAACTCCTACAATGAGCAGTTCTTC.

The chain joins TRBV19 to TRBJ2-3, with 7 bases identical to TRBD1. CDR1 and CDR2 (germline): LNHDA, SQIVND (reference sequence). The V segment lost 5 bases and the J segment 4 bases; nucleotides outside the gene matches: 15. The CDR3 is made up of 17 amino acids. CDR3: CASSQTPGQIGPDTQYF. The CDR3 nucleotides read TGTGCCAGTAGTCAAACTCCGGGACAGATCGGCCCAGATACGCAGTATTTT.